This T cell receptor beta chain stems from a study of blood T cells in healthy people across ages. Roughly 10 milliliters was the volume of peripheral blood drawn from each donor. Total RNA, at least 5.5 micrograms per sample, was extracted from PBMCs. This clonotype was counted only a few times. V was trimmed by 2 bases and J by 4 bases, leaving 14 bases between them. CDR1 LGHNA and CDR2 YSLEER come from the germline V gene. The CDR3 has 15 amino acids. Primers used in a second PCR of about 7 to 12 cycles were a sample-barcoded 5' primer and a J-beta primer mix. A minimum of 3 million CDR3-containing paired-end reads was obtained for each sample. TCRdb re-analysed the 5' RACE reads in MiXCR, keeping a single row per CDR3 protein. The table shows 540,000 or so distinct CDR3 sequences, with less than 25% occurring only once. This sample also belongs to another study, concerning T cells of mothers and their children. That work states: Reads recorded for TCR beta CDR3 numbered over 10 million per mother and around 2.8 million per child.

V is TRBV4-3 and J is TRBJ1-2; weak D call: TRBD1 (5 bases). The sequencing sample was made of blood. The TCR originated in a boy aged 5 to 17 in good health. Written as DNA, the CDR3 is TGCGCCAGCAGCCAAACGCCGGGGGTCCGCTATGGCTACACCTTC. Residues: CASSQTPGVRYGYTF.